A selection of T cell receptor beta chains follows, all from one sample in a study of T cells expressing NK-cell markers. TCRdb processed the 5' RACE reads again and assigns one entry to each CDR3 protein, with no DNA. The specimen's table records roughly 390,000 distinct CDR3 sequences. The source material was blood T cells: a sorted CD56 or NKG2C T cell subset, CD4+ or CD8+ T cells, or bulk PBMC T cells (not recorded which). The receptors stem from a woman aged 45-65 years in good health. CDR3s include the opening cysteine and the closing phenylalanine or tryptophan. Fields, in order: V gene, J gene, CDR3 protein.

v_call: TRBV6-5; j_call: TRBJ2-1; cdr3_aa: CASSPSLAGEQFF
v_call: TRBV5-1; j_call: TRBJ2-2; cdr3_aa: CATMISSGTTGELFF
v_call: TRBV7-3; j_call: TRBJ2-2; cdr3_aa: CASTLAGPNTGELFF
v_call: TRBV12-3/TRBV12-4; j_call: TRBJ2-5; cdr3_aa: CASSLWGAQYF
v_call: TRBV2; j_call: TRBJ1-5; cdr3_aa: CASNPNGRSEPQHF
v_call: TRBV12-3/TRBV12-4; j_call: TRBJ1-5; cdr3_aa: CASSPIWGYQPQHF
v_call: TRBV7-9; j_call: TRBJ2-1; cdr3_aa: CASSREGRNYNEQFF
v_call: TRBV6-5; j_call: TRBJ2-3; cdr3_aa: CASSYQHLQGPGSLQYF
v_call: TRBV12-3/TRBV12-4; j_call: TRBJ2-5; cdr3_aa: CASTSGTSGIKRETQYF
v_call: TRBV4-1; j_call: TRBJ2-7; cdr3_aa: CASSANPGLAAYEQYF
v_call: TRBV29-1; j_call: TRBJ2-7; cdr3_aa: CSARQGIYEQYF
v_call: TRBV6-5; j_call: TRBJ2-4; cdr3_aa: CASRPGLGRNIQYF
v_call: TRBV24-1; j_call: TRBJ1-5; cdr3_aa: CATSLGGIGNQPQHF
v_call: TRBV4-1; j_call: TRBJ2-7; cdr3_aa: CASSQVASGRNYEQYF
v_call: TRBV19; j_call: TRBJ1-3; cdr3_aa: CASIPAGSGNTIYF
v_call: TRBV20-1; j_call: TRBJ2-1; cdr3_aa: CSASKWGGVNEQFF
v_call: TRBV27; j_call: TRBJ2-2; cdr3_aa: CASSSVAGTGELFF
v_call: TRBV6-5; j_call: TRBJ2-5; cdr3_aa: CASSYHREGVQYF
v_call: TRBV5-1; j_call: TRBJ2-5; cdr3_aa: CASSPRIGGRMETQYF
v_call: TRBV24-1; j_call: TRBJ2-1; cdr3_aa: CATGQSYNEQFF
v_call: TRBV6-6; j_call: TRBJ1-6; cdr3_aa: CASRALEGLGSPLHF
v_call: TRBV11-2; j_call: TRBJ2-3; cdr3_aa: CASSPRLKPSGDTQYF
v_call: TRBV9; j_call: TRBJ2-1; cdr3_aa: CASSVGGRRSSYNEQFF
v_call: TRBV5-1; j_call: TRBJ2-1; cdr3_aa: CASTLMGGGSSYNEQFF
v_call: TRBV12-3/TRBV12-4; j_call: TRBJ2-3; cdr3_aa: CASSFPRSGRGATDTQYF
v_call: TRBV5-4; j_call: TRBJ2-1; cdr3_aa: CASSLPTSGVNEQFF
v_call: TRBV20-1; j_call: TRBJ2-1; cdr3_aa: CSAWVPPGNEQFF
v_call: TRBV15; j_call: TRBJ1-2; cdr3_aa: CATSWGQGDYGYTF
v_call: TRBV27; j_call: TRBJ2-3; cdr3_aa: CASSLVGTDTDTQYF
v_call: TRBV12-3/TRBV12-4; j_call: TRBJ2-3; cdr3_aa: CASSEGGASGRANTQYF
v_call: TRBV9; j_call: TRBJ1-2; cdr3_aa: CASSGPGQGNYGYTF
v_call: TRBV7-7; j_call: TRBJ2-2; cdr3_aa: CASSLNRGQSGELFF
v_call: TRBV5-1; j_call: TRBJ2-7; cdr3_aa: CASSLGSSFYEQYF
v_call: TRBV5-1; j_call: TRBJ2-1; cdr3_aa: CASSTGPGDEQFF
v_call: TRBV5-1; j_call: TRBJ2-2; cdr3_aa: CASSLEGPYTGELFF
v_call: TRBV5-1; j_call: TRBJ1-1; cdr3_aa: CASRLAGPGRTEAFF
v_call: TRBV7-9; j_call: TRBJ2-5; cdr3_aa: CASSSGGQWETQYF
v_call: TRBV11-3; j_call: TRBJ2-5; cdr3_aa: CASSYAGTKKTQYF
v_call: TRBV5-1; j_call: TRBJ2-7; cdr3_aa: CASSFGTSGISYEQYF
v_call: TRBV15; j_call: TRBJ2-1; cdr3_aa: CATSRDPASGRGNEQFF
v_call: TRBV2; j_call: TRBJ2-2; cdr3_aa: CARLTVEGLLFF
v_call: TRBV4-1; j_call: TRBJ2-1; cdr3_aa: CASSQVTSASSYNEQFF
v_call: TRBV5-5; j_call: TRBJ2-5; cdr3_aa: CASSLGPTVGETQYF
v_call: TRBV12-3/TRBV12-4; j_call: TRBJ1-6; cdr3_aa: CASSLIKGGSLHF
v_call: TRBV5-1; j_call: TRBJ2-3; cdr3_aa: CASSLGHPGPLDTQYF
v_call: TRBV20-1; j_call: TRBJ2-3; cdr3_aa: CSATGDSTDTQYF
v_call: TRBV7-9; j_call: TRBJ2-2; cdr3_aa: CASRHTVTGELFF
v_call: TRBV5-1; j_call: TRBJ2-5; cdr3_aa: CASSLGRRGSETQYF
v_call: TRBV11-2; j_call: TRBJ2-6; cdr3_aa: CASSLEWGDAGANVLTF
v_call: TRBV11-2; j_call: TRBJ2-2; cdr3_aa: CASSSRQGAGTGELFF
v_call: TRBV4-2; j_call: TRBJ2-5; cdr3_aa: CASSQDPQETQYF
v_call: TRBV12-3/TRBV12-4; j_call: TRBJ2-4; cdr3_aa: CASKVENIQYF
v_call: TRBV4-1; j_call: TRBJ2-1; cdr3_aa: CASLNVAGGLLRQFF
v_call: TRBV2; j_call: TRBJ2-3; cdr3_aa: CASRSRATTDTQYF